The clone carrying this T cell receptor beta chain has more than one count but fewer than ten. Antigen: not known. Broader study findings: The larger-cohort validation was restricted to a single TCR beta V-J rearrangement rather than whole repertoires. Tumor Treg TCRs overlapped most with tumor naive CD4+ cells.

Semi-nested PCR with Nested Universal Primer A followed constant-region reverse priming of full-length variable regions. TCRdb reanalysed the 5' RACE reads using MiXCR and keeps one entry per CDR3 protein. Seen here are approximately 30,000 distinct CDR3 sequences, roughly 25% observed once, and the top ten hold roughly 4%. The CDR3 is made up of 13 amino acids. Germline CDR1 SGHNT, CDR2 YYREEE (reference sequence). Trimming pared 0 bases from V and 5 bases from J, leaving 5 bases between. Sequenced: memory CD4+ T cells sorted from blood. Subset described: memory CD4+ T cells, CD4+CD45RO+CD25-. This clonotype was sampled from a female donor with breast cancer. The genes are TRBV5-4 and TRBJ2-2; no firm D call. The CDR3 sequence: CASSLDGTGELFF. The DNA for the CDR3 is TGTGCCAGCAGCTTGGATGGGACCGGGGAGCTGTTTTTT.